This section outlines one TCR beta chain sequence together with its context. As yet, its antigen is unknown. No DNA is shown, since the ends of the CDR3 on it are uncertain; the CDR3 is the one TCRdb lists. This record belongs to a study of breast tumors, draining lymph nodes, adjacent tissues. Each CDR3 protein is one row after TCRdb ran MiXCR on the multiplex PCR reads. The sample lists under 110,000 distinct CDR3 sequences, 30% occurring once. General study findings and limits: Tumor TCR diversity was below lymph nodes but above nontumor tissue.

Counting both end residues, the CDR3 totals 22 amino acids. CDR1 is SGHAT, CDR2 FQDESV, per germline (reference sequence). Breast cancer patients provided tissue from their axillary draining lymph nodes. The sample taken for sequencing was axillary lymph node tissue. This sequence joins TRBV11-1 and TRBJ2-7; the table calls TRBD1, which could not be checked here. The origin of this receptor is a female donor with breast cancer. Some clones in this sample may be carry-over from other donors' samples. The CDR3: CASSLVPGANVLTFGAGSEQYF.